The clone carrying this TCR beta chain was detected many times. The target antigen is unknown. The entry originates in a study of T cells in Graves' hyperthyroidism and ophthalmopathy. Findings and limits, study-wide: Ophthalmopathy was predicted by the model a median of about 6.7 months ahead of onset. Ophthalmopathy stood apart from stable hyperthyroidism in a 13 V-J model.

Amplification of TCR beta CDR3 regions used RNA as the template. The study used the HTBI primer set for a first-round RT-PCR of the TCR CDR3. Each CDR3 protein is one row after TCRdb ran MiXCR on the multiplex PCR reads. The sample carries approximately 690,000 distinct CDR3 sequences, less than 25% recorded once. Ophthalmopathy patients all had a Clinical Activity Score of at least 3, a NOSPECS grade of at least 4 and disease under 3 months old. Clinical symptoms, serum thyroxine, TRAb, thyroid ultrasound and orbital computed tomography informed diagnoses. The sequence was obtained from a man aged 30 to 39 with Graves' ophthalmopathy. The material sequenced was blood.

The CDR3 DNA sequence: TGTGCCAGCAGTGCCTCCAAAGGAGGTAGAAGCTCCTACAATGAGCAGTTCTTC. Protein: CASSASKGGRSSYNEQFF. The chain has TRBV28 and TRBJ2-1; D is possibly TRBD2 (5 bases). The CDR3 loop spans 18 amino acids. The germline V and J ends were trimmed by 5 bases and 0 bases, with 20 bases remaining between them. Germline V gene lookup returns CDR1 MDHEN and CDR2 SYDVKM.